The rows below give T cell receptor beta chains drawn from one sample of a study of blood T cell repertoires in COVID-19. Measured with immunoSEQ multiplex PCR; TCRdb has only the in-frame clones, and not every one. The sample records fewer than 110,000 clones, more than 70% being singletons. Sequenced sample: peripheral blood. The receptors shown here come from a woman at least 80 years old in a cohort sampled during active COVID-19. Both conserved end residues are part of each CDR3. D genes are given only for firm matches. Some rows have no size entry. The others give once, few or many, or a class for an expanded clone.

V	J	size	D	DNA	CDR3
TRBV7-9	TRBJ1-4	-	TRBD1	TGTGCCAGCAGCCTCTGGACAGGCGGGGAAGAAAAGCTGTTTTTT	CASSLWTGGEEKLFF
TRBV11-3	TRBJ2-7	-	-	TGTGCCAGCAGCTTTCCGACTAGCTCCTACGAGCAGTACTTC	CASSFPTSSYEQYF
TRBV7-9	TRBJ1-2	-	-	TGTGCCAGCAGCGCCTTCACAGACTATGGCTACACCTTC	CASSAFTDYGYTF
TRBV28	TRBJ1-2	-	-	TGTGCCAGCAGCCGACGGGGGGCCTTTAACTATGGCTACACCTTC	CASSRRGAFNYGYTF
TRBV27	TRBJ1-6	-	TRBD1	TGTGCCAGCAGTTTATCAGACAGGGGCTATAATTCACCCCTCCACTTT	CASSLSDRGYNSPLHF
TRBV11-2	TRBJ1-4	-	TRBD1	TGTGCCAGCAGCACAGGACAGGGCGTTGGACTGTTTTTT	CASSTGQGVGLFF
TRBV29-1	TRBJ1-2	-	TRBD1	TGCAGCGTGGGGGACAGAGTCGCTAACTATGGCTACACCTTC	CSVGDRVANYGYTF
TRBV29-1	TRBJ2-7	-	TRBD2	TGCAGCGTTGAAAGGCTAGCGGGAGACGAGCAGTACTTC	CSVERLAGDEQYF
TRBV19	TRBJ1-1	-	-	TGTGCCAGCAGGGGACAATTGAACACTGAAGCTTTCTTT	CASRGQLNTEAFF
TRBV3-1/TRBV3-2	TRBJ2-3	few	TRBD2	TGTGCCGCGGGGAGGGCAGATACGCAGTATTTT	CAAGRADTQYF
TRBV4-1	TRBJ2-2	-	-	TGCGCCAGTCGTCGGGATAACACCGGGGAGCTGTTTTTT	CASRRDNTGELFF
TRBV7-9	TRBJ2-2	once	-	TGTGCCAGCATCGACGGGACACCCGACACCGGGGAGCTGTTTTTT	CASIDGTPDTGELFF
TRBV5-1	TRBJ2-7	few	TRBD2	TGCGCCAGCAGCACCGGGACTAGTTCGGGGGAGCAGTACTTC	CASSTGTSSGEQYF
TRBV19	TRBJ2-3	-	-	TGTGCCAGTAGTGGAGTTACCGGCACAGATACGCAGTATTTT	CASSGVTGTDTQYF
TRBV11-2	TRBJ2-2	-	TRBD1	TGTGCCAGCAGCTTAGCGACAGGGACCACCGGGGAGCTGTTTTTT	CASSLATGTTGELFF
TRBV19	TRBJ1-5	-	TRBD1	TGTGCCAGTAGTATACCCGGGACAGCCTACGGGAGCAATCAGCCCCAGCATTTT	CASSIPGTAYGSNQPQHF
TRBV10-3	TRBJ1-5	-	TRBD1	TGTGCCAGCATGGGACAGGGCGGCCAGCCCCAGCATTTT	CASMGQGGQPQHF
TRBV27	TRBJ2-7	-	-	TGTGCCAGCAGTTTATGGGCTAGCCAAACCTACGAGCAGTACTTC	CASSLWASQTYEQYF
TRBV7-2	TRBJ1-4	-	-	TGTGCCAGCAGCAAGACAGTTTGGAATGAAAAACTGTTTTTT	CASSKTVWNEKLFF
TRBV24-1	TRBJ2-1	-	-	TGTGCCACCAGTGATTTGCCGTACGGCGGGACGGACAATGAGCAGTTCTTC	CATSDLPYGGTDNEQFF
TRBV7-3	TRBJ2-1	-	-	TGTGCCAGCAGCCCCACCGCCCAGAACCATGAGCAGTTCTTC	CASSPTAQNHEQFF
TRBV7-2	TRBJ2-7	-	TRBD2	TGTGCCAGCAGCTTAGTACTAGCGGGGGCGAGGAACGAGCAGTACTTC	CASSLVLAGARNEQYF
TRBV5-1	TRBJ2-5	once	TRBD2	TGCGCCAGCAGCACCCAAGCGGGAGGAGGGTCTGAGACCCAGTACTTC	CASSTQAGGGSETQYF
TRBV28	TRBJ2-1	-	-	TGTGCCAGCATCCGCCAGGAGGGATGGGGTGAGCAGTTCTTC	CASIRQEGWGEQFF
TRBV11-2	TRBJ2-1	-	TRBD2	TGTGCCAGCAGCCAGATCAAGCGGGGGGCCACGGCTGAGCAGTTCTTC	CASSQIKRGATAEQFF
TRBV6-5	TRBJ2-3	-	-	TGTGCCAGCACTCAGGCAGATACGCAGTATTTT	CASTQADTQYF
TRBV10-3	TRBJ2-3	-	TRBD2	TGTGCCATCAGTGGACTAGCTTCCACAGATACGCAGTATTTT	CAISGLASTDTQYF
TRBV12-3/TRBV12-4	TRBJ1-1	-	TRBD1	TGTGCCAGCAGTTTGACAGGGGCTGAAGCTTTCTTT	CASSLTGAEAFF
TRBV3-1/TRBV3-2	TRBJ2-7	-	-	TGTGCCAGCAGCCAAGATGGCGGAAGATCCTACGAGCAGTACTTC	CASSQDGGRSYEQYF
TRBV9	TRBJ2-5	-	-	TGTGCCAGCAGCGTAGCCCCCGGGGGATCAGGGGAGACCCAGTACTTC	CASSVAPGGSGETQYF
TRBV19	TRBJ1-1	-	-	TGTGCCAGTAGCCTGTACTCGGACAGGAACACTGAAGCTTTCTTT	CASSLYSDRNTEAFF
TRBV6-5	TRBJ2-7	-	-	TGTGCCAGCAGTTACGTGCGGGGCGGGTCCTACGAGCAGTACTTC	CASSYVRGGSYEQYF
TRBV20-1	TRBJ2-1	-	TRBD2	TGCAGTGCTAGTCGACTAGCGGGGTACAATGAGCAGTTCTTC	CSASRLAGYNEQFF
TRBV18	TRBJ2-6	-	TRBD1	TGTGCCAGCTCACCACGGGACAGCACGCAATCGGCTGGGGCCAACGTCCTGACTTTC	CASSPRDSTQSAGANVLTF
TRBV2	TRBJ2-7	-	-	TGTGCCAGCAGTGATAAGGGACATCTTAATCACGAGCAGTACTTC	CASSDKGHLNHEQYF
TRBV5-1	TRBJ2-5	-	TRBD2	TGCGCCAGCAGCTTGGGACTAGCGGAGACCCAGTACTTC	CASSLGLAETQYF
TRBV15	TRBJ1-6	-	-	TGTGCCACCAGCAGTAGACAGACAGATAATTCACCCCTCCACTTT	CATSSRQTDNSPLHF
TRBV27	TRBJ2-6	few	-	TGTGCCAGCAGTTTTTTAACAGGGTCCTCTGGGGCCAACGTCCTGACTTTC	CASSFLTGSSGANVLTF
TRBV3-1/TRBV3-2	TRBJ2-5	-	-	TGTGCCAGCAGCCAAGGGTTTGGGCCCTCCGAGACCCAGTACTTC	CASSQGFGPSETQYF
TRBV5-1	TRBJ2-1	-	TRBD2	TGCGCCAGCAGCTCTAGCGGGAGTGGAGGTGAGCAGTTCTTC	CASSSSGSGGEQFF
TRBV20-1	TRBJ2-7	-	TRBD2	TGCAGTGCTAGTCGGGAGGGGGGGTCCTACGAGCAGTACTTC	CSASREGGSYEQYF
TRBV18	TRBJ2-1	-	-	TGTGCCAGCTCACAAAATTCCGTTGCGGCAAACAATGAGCAGTTCTTC	CASSQNSVAANNEQFF
TRBV21-1	TRBJ2-1	once	-	TGTGCCAGCGACCCGACAGAGGAAAATGAGCAGTTCTTC	CASDPTEENEQFF
TRBV11-2	TRBJ1-2	-	TRBD1	TGTGCCAGCAGCTTAGCTTCCGGGACAGGGAACTATGGCTACACCTTC	CASSLASGTGNYGYTF